The next 25 T cell receptor beta chains were all read from a single sample in a study of vaccination effects on CD4 cells after COVID-19 (dated by TCRdb to between 2021 and 2022). The ViraFEST assay stimulated PBMC with viral peptide pools and then used TCR sequencing to identify antigen-specific CD4+ T cell clonotypes by expansion. After about 9 days of culture, CD4+ T cells were isolated with the EasySep CD4+ T cell isolation kit. Convalescent patients had PCR-confirmed SARS-CoV-2 infection between March and December 2020, before Alpha, Beta and Delta variants emerged in the United States. The antigens for these receptors are not known. The method was the immunoSEQ multiplex PCR assay. This is the immuneACCESS table as TCRdb keeps it, with only in-frame sequences that have V and J called. A part of the clones is gone; compared with another copy, unresolved V genes explain less than half, and the rest is unexplained. The sample profile shows under 35,000 clones; about 69% of them were found once. Approximately 30% of the sample belongs to the ten largest clones.

Material: CD4+ T cells from PBMCs cultured with a peptide pool, obtained before COVID-19 vaccination. All receptors come from a human donor who had a prior SARS-CoV-2 infection.

This chain uses TRBV7-6 with TRBJ2-1; 9 bases fit TRBD2. The germline V gene has CDR1 SGHVS and CDR2 FNYEAQ. Trimming took 1 base from V and 5 from J; bases not matched to a gene: 6. The CDR3 has 16 amino acids. The DNA of the CDR3 is TGTGCCAGCAGCTTAGGTCGGCTAGCGGGACACAATGAGCAGTTCTTC. Translated, it gives CASSLGRLAGHNEQFF.

The chain recombines TRBV13 with TRBJ1-1; D gene ambiguous. The CDR3 is made up of 14 amino acids. Germline V gene sequence: CDR1 PRHDT, CDR2 FYEKMQ (reference sequence). Trimming removed 1 base from V and 1 base from J, with 7 bases in between. The CDR3 region is CASSLERGNTEAFF. For the CDR3, the DNA is TGTGCCAGCAGCTTAGAACGTGGGAACACTGAAGCTTTCTTT.

The J gene is TRBJ2-7, the V gene TRBV20-1, with 10 bases matching TRBD1. The CDR3 extends over 15 amino acids. Germline CDR1 reads DFQATT; CDR2 reads SNEGSKA (reference sequence). With 3 bases clipped from V and 0 bases from J, the junction kept 5 bases outside the gene matches. DNA for the CDR3: TGCAGTGCTAGTCGGGACAGGGGAGGCTCCTACGAGCAGTACTTC. Its translation is CSASRDRGGSYEQYF.

The chain couples TRBV7-2 to TRBJ2-7; D possibly corresponds to TRBD1 (5 bases). The germline CDR1 and CDR2 sequences are SGHTA and FQGNSA. The CDR3 has 13 amino acids. Deletions cut 1 base from V and 3 bases from J, with 7 bases between. In DNA, the CDR3 is TGTGCCAGCAGCTTAGGGGGCGGCTACGAGCAGTACTTC. Protein product: CASSLGGGYEQYF.

The chain has TRBV7-8 and TRBJ2-7, with 7 positions matching TRBD2. The junction had 9 bases not matched to a gene; V was cut back by 8 bases and J by 2 bases. The CDR3 runs 14 residues. The germline V gene encodes CDR1 SGHVS and CDR2 FQNEAQ. The CDR3 DNA sequence: TGTGCCAGCTCGAGGTTAGGACTAGCCTACGAGCAGTACTTC. This gives the protein CASSRLGLAYEQYF.

V usage is TRBV5-1 and J usage is TRBJ1-3; unclear D gene. Germline CDR1 is SGHRS and CDR2 is YFSETQ. V lost 0 bases, J lost 0 bases, and 7 bases lay in between. The CDR3 sequence is 15 residues long. DNA for the CDR3: TGCGCCAGCAGCTTGGGGGCTGCCTCTGGAAACACCATATATTTT. This gives the protein CASSLGAASGNTIYF.

The chain carries TRBV28 and TRBJ1-1, with 10 bases lining up with TRBD1. The CDR3 loop spans 18 amino acids. CDR1 is MDHEN, CDR2 SYDVKM, per germline. V lost 3 bases to trimming and J lost 4 bases; unmatched junction nucleotides: 14. This CDR3 reads CASSFLGQGLSWGTEAFF. The CDR3 nucleotides read TGTGCCAGCAGTTTTTTGGGACAGGGGCTCTCTTGGGGCACTGAAGCTTTCTTT.

The V call is TRBV24-1, the J call TRBJ2-7, with 9 bases fitting TRBD1. This CDR3 comprises 15 residues. V shed 5 bases, J shed 5 bases, and the junction held 9 bases outside the gene matches. CDR1 and CDR2 (germline): KGHDR, SFDVKD. DNA for the CDR3: TGTGCCACCAGTGCCACTCCGGGACAGGGTAACGAGCAGTACTTC. It is translated as CATSATPGQGNEQYF.

The chain carries TRBV11-3 and TRBJ2-7; 7 nucleotides align to TRBD2. This CDR3 comprises 15 residues. With 5 bases clipped from V and 4 bases from J, the junction kept 11 bases outside the gene matches. Germline V CDR1 and CDR2: SGHNT, YENEEA. CDR3 coding DNA: TGTGCCAGCAGCCAGCATGAACTAGCGTTGTACGAGCAGTACTTC. Its protein product is CASSQHELALYEQYF.

In this sample, this clone turned up a few times. This chain connects TRBV20-1 to TRBJ2-5; D unclear. The CDR3 loop spans 11 amino acids. V was cut by 1 base and J by 7 bases, with 7 bases left in between. Germline V gives CDR1 DFQATT, CDR2 SNEGSKA (reference sequence). The CDR3 DNA reads TGCAGTGCTAGAGGGGAATGGACCCAGTACTTC. It translates to CSARGEWTQYF.

The genes are TRBV13 and TRBJ1-2; no firm D call. The CDR3 loop spans 14 amino acids. In germline, CDR1 is PRHDT, CDR2 FYEKMQ (reference sequence). With 3 bases removed from V and 8 bases from J, the gap between germline ends came to 16 bases. Here the CDR3 reads CASSFLSWSAGYTF. The CDR3 nucleotides are TGTGCCAGCAGCTTTCTTAGCTGGTCGGCAGGCTACACCTTC.

The chain employs TRBV27 and TRBJ1-6; the match to TRBD1 covers 9 bases. Germline CDR1 reads MNHEY; CDR2 reads SMNVEV (reference sequence). J gave up 5 bases and V 1 base, and 9 bases lay outside the gene matches. The CDR3 totals 18 residues. The CDR3, as DNA: TGTGCCAGCAGTTTATATCCTGGGACAGGGCCCGATAATTCACCCCTCCACTTT. Translating it yields CASSLYPGTGPDNSPLHF.

The chain has TRBV6-5 and TRBJ2-7; TRBD1 is a possible D gene (6 bases). The germline V gene has CDR1 MNHEY and CDR2 SVGAGI. Between the trimmed V and J ends, which lost 2 bases and 1 base, there was a span of 12 bases. The CDR3 has 15 residues. For the CDR3, the DNA is TGTGCCAGCAGTTACGTTCGGGGACAATCCTACGAGCAGTACTTC. Amino acid sequence: CASSYVRGQSYEQYF.

This clone was picked up one time. The rearrangement uses TRBV11-2 and TRBJ2-3; 9 positions agree with TRBD2. The CDR3 loop spans 17 amino acids. With 5 bases clipped from V and 6 bases from J, the junction kept 15 bases outside the gene matches. CDR1 is SGHAT, CDR2 FQNNGV, per germline. The CDR3 DNA follows: TGTGCCAGCAGCCCCAATAGCGGGAGCAGAGTTTGGGATACGCAGTATTTT. Its protein product is CASSPNSGSRVWDTQYF.

This chain connects TRBV7-8 to TRBJ1-2; TRBD1 might be the D (6 bases). The CDR3 is made up of 14 amino acids. V was shortened by 5 bases and J by 2 bases, with 12 bases between the two germline ends. Germline lookup yields CDR1 SGHVS and CDR2 FQNEAQ. CDR3 nucleotide sequence: TGTGCCAGCAGCCAACAGGGACGGAACTATGGCTACACCTTC. Encoded protein: CASSQQGRNYGYTF.

V and J are TRBV3-1 (or the pseudogene TRBV3-2) and TRBJ2-1; unclear D gene. CDR3 length: 9 amino acids. The V end lost 1 base, the J end lost 15 bases, and 4 bases lay between the germline ends. Germline V CDR1 and CDR2: LGHDT, YNNKEL (reference sequence). CDR3 in amino acids: CASSQVRFF. The CDR3 DNA follows: TGTGCCAGCAGCCAAGTCAGGTTCTTC.

The chain employs TRBV6-6 and TRBJ1-1; no clear D gene. Germline V gene sequence: CDR1 MNHNY, CDR2 SVGAGI (reference sequence). Trimming cost V 4 bases and J 3 bases, with 9 bases left between them. The CDR3 spans 13 residues. The CDR3 sequence: CASSSNEYTEAFF. The CDR3 DNA follows: TGTGCCAGCAGTTCCAACGAATACACTGAAGCTTTCTTT.

The CDR3 DNA reads TGTGCCAGTAGTACTGCCCGTAGCGGGGGGGCCAACGAGCAGTACTTC. This codes for CASSTARSGGANEQYF. J is TRBJ2-7 and V is TRBV19; 11 bases match TRBD2. CDR3 length: 16 residues. The J segment lost 5 bases and the V segment lost 4 bases, leaving 10 bases of the junction unmatched. CDR1 is LNHDA and CDR2 is SQIVND in the germline V gene (reference sequence).

V gene TRBV6-2 or TRBV6-3 combines with J gene TRBJ2-7; the D is unclear. CDR1 and CDR2 from the germline V gene are MNHEY and SVGEGT. V was shortened by 2 bases and J by 0 bases, with 5 bases between the two germline ends. There are 13 residues in the CDR3. CDR3 amino acids: CASSYVGSYEQYF. The CDR3 bases are TGTGCCAGCAGTTACGTGGGCTCCTACGAGCAGTACTTC.

The V call is TRBV7-9, the J call TRBJ2-7; 13 positions match TRBD2. Germline trimming cut 1 base from V and 0 bases from J; bases unmatched to any gene: 6. The germline V gene has CDR1 SEHNR and CDR2 FQNEAQ (reference sequence). This CDR3 spans 18 amino acids. CDR3 amino acids: CASSLGHGTSGASYEQYF. The CDR3 DNA follows: TGTGCCAGCAGCTTAGGGCACGGGACTAGCGGGGCCTCCTACGAGCAGTACTTC.

The chain links TRBV7-9 to TRBJ1-1, with 7 bases identical to TRBD1. The length of the CDR3 is 13 residues. J lost 7 bases, V lost 5 bases, and 7 bases had no gene match. Germline CDR1 and CDR2: SEHNR and FQNEAQ (reference sequence). CDR3 protein: CASSPLDRDEAFF. In DNA, the CDR3 is TGTGCCAGCAGCCCACTCGACAGGGATGAAGCTTTCTTT. Looking up the rest from reference TRBV7-9 and TRBJ1-1 gives the full variable domain: DTGVSQNPRHKITKRGQNVTFRCDPISEHNRLYWYRQTLGQGPEFLTYFQNEAQLEKSRLLSDRFSAERPKGSFSTLEIQRTEQGDSAMYLCASSPLDRDEAFFGQGTRLTVV.

This clone was seen a handful of times. This chain's CDR3 is CASSVSPNEKLFF. In nucleotides, the CDR3 is TGTGCCAGCAGCGTCTCCCCCAATGAAAAACTGTTTTTT. The rearrangement uses TRBV9 and TRBJ1-4; D is ambiguous. Germline lookup yields CDR1 SGDLS and CDR2 YYNGEE. The CDR3 is made up of 13 amino acids. Trimming cost V 2 bases and J 5 bases, with 7 bases left between them.

The V and J genes are TRBV9 and TRBJ2-5; D remains unclear. CDR1 is SGDLS, CDR2 YYNGEE, per germline. Trimming stripped 1 base from V and 5 bases from J, with 15 bases between. This CDR3 comprises 15 residues. The CDR3 protein is CASSVFGNLGETQYF. The CDR3 DNA reads TGTGCCAGCAGCGTATTCGGCAACTTGGGGGAGACCCAGTACTTC.

The rearrangement links TRBV10-3 to TRBJ2-5; D may match TRBD1 or TRBD2 (5 bases each). Looked up from germline, CDR1 is ENHRY and CDR2 is SYGVKD. V was trimmed by 0 bases and J by 5 bases, leaving 10 bases between them. The CDR3 is made up of 14 amino acids. This CDR3 reads CAISESYGDETQYF. CDR3 nucleotides: TGTGCCATCAGTGAGTCGTATGGGGACGAGACCCAGTACTTC.

This clone showed up just a few times. The chain uses TRBV27 and TRBJ2-1, with TRBD2 matching 8 bases. Germline CDR1 MNHEY, CDR2 SMNVEV (reference sequence). With V trimmed by 6 bases and J by 7 bases, 17 bases remained unmatched. The length of the CDR3 is 17 residues. CDR3 residues: CASSPTIGSGVGNEQFF. CDR3 nucleotide sequence: TGTGCCAGCAGCCCCACTATTGGTAGCGGGGTCGGTAATGAGCAGTTCTTC.